The source of this TCR beta chain is a study of molecular identifiers for immune sequencing clone quantification. Study findings and constraints: Identical TCR molecules that share a barcode could lead to an underestimation of highly expanded clone sizes.

Germline lookup yields CDR1 SGHNT and CDR2 YENEEA. The CDR3 is made up of 13 amino acids. V dropped 4 bases and J dropped 6 bases, with 11 bases sitting between them. TCRdb reprocessed the PCR reads via MiXCR and lists one record per CDR3 protein. The profile shows about 60,000 distinct CDR3 sequences, around a sixth of them singletons. About this clonotype itself: Its target is unknown.

The clonotype originates from a human donor in good health. Some libraries in this study had Jurkat cell RNA spiked in. Material: naive CD8+ T cells from blood, with Jurkat cell RNA spiked in. As to subset: FACS-sorted CD8+CD4-CCR7+CD45RA+ naive T cells. The chain links TRBV11-3 to TRBJ2-3; tentatively, D is TRBD1 or TRBD2 (5 bases each). For the CDR3, the DNA is TGTGCCAGCAGCTCGGTTTGGGGGGATACGCAGTATTTT. It yields the protein CASSSVWGDTQYF.